This TCR beta chain was captured by sequencing in a study of glioma-infiltrating T cells after dendritic cell vaccination. In the study overall: Dendritic cell vaccination trial patients had either newly diagnosed or recurrent glioblastoma. Treatment, given 2003 to 2012, was autologous tumor lysate-pulsed dendritic cell vaccination.

Time point here: after dendritic cell vaccination, including at tumor progression/relapse. Trimming stripped 3 bases from V and 4 bases from J, with 15 bases between. The CDR3 has 15 amino acids. From germline, CDR1 is SGHTA and CDR2 FQGTGA. This clone was observed a single time. TCRdb keeps only in-frame clones here, not all; method: immunoSEQ multiplex PCR. The data hold 85,000 to 100,000 clones, with roughly 85% observed a single time. The specimen was blood, collected after dendritic cell vaccination. The TCR sequence derives from a human donor with glioblastoma. The chain employs TRBV7-3 and TRBJ1-1, with D tentatively TRBD1 (5 bases). This chain's CDR3 is CASSFRLQEGTEAFF. CDR3 coding DNA: TGTGCCAGCAGCTTCCGACTACAGGAGGGCACTGAAGCTTTCTTT.